The present T cell receptor (beta chain) was sequenced within a study of CD8+ T cells in alopecia areata. Looking at the study overall: Twice a day, 5 to 10 mg of oral tofacitinib was administered to treated patients.

Concerning this clone: Different DNA sequences within this sample yield the same CDR3.

Trimming stripped 3 bases from V and 1 base from J, with 7 bases between. CDR3 length: 13 residues. Germline CDR1 is LNHDA and CDR2 is SQIVND (reference sequence). In each case, RNA was isolated and then reverse transcribed into cDNA as the sequencing template. Profiling relied on immunoSEQ multiplex PCR, and the TCRdb table lists in-frame clones only, not all of them. The data contain approximately 150,000 clones, 65% to 75% of them seen just once; the ten biggest clones take up 10% to 12%. The chain joins TRBV19 to TRBJ2-7; tentative D call: TRBD1 (5 bases). The starting material was CD8+ T cells sorted from blood, obtained at week 0. This TCR was sampled from a human donor with alopecia areata. CDR3 nucleotides: TGTGCCAGTAGTATCGACAGATCCTACGAGCAGTACTTC. Protein product: CASSIDRSYEQYF.